This T cell receptor (beta chain) is from a study of neurological immune-mediated disorders. TCRdb processed the 5' RACE reads anew with MiXCR; each CDR3 protein has one entry. The sample lists some 57,000 distinct CDR3 sequences, 4.5% to 5.5% occurring once. The CDR3 extends over 14 amino acids. V lost 6 bases, J lost 0 bases, and 9 bases lay in between. Germline V gene sequence: CDR1 SNHLY, CDR2 FYNNEI. Sample: PBMCs. The chain couples TRBV2 to TRBJ2-1; D may be TRBD2 (5 bases). This receptor was taken from a woman in her fifties or sixties with multiple sclerosis. The CDR3 reads CASRERDSYNEQFF. The CDR3, as DNA: TGTGCCAGCAGAGAGAGGGACTCCTACAATGAGCAGTTCTTC.